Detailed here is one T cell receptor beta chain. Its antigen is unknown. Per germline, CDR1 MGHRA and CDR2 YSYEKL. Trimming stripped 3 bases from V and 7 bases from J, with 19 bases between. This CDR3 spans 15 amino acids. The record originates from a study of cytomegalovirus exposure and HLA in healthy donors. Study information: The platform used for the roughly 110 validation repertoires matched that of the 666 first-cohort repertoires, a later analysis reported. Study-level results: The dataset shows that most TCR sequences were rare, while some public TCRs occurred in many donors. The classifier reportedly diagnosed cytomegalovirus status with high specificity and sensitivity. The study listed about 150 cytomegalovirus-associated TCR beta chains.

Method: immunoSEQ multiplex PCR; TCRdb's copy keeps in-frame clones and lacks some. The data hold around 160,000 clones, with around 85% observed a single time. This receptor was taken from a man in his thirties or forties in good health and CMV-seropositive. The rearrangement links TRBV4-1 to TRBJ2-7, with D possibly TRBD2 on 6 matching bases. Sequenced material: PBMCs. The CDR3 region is CASSQPRDFRVEQYF. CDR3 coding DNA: TGCGCCAGCAGCCAGCCCCGGGACTTTCGCGTAGAGCAGTACTTC.